This T cell receptor (beta chain) was observed in a study of regulatory T cells in long-lasting Graves disease. General study points: Persistent disease samples used TRBV28, TRBJ1-2 and TRBJ2-5 preferentially. Shared public clonotypes totalled about 2,600 in persistent patients, compared with about 990 in new patients. Investigators studied peripheral blood only, not thyroid tissue.

The time point was: newly diagnosed GD, antithyroid drugs for less than 3 months. PBMC RNA served as the TCR library source. Trimming removed 3 bases from V and 8 bases from J, with 10 bases in between. This CDR3 has 12 amino acids. Per germline, CDR1 SGHTA and CDR2 FQGNSA. This clonotype has at least ten counts. The antigen is not known. Researchers made TCR beta libraries by using iRepertoire HTBI primers and running Arm-PCR on CDR3 regions. One entry per CDR3 protein, called by TCRdb with MiXCR from the multiplex PCR reads. The data hold roughly 410,000 distinct CDR3 sequences, with about 15% observed a single time. These data were also reused for a study on T cells in Graves' hyperthyroidism and ophthalmopathy.

This sequence originates from a middle-aged woman with Graves disease. The sequencing here drew on peripheral blood mononuclear cells (PBMCs), taken at new diagnosis, from a patient treated with antithyroid drugs. V usage is TRBV7-2 and J usage is TRBJ1-1; D remains unclear. CDR3 amino acids: CASSFGGSEAFF. In DNA, the CDR3 is TGTGCCAGCAGCTTCGGCGGATCCGAAGCTTTCTTT.